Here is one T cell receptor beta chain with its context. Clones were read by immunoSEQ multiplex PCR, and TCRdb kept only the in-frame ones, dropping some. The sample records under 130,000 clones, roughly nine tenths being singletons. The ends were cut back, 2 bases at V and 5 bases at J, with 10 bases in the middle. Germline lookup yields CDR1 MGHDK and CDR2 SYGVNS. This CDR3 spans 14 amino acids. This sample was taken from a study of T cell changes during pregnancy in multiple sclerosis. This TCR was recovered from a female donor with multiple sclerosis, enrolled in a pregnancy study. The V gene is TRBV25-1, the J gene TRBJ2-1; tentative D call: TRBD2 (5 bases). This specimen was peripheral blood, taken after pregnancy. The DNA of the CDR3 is TGTGCCAGCAGTGAACTTGGGGAGAACAATGAGCAGTTCTTC. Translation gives CASSELGENNEQFF.